This T cell receptor beta chain was observed in a study of shared clonotypes between healthy human individuals. In the study overall: The donors, a couple of women and three men, were aged 18 to 49. Per donor, three plates held CD4 naive cells, three held CD4 memory, two held CD8 naive and one held CD8 memory.

Sequencing was performed with immunoSEQ multiplex PCR; in TCRdb, only in-frame clones are kept and a portion is missing. Here the sample spans 1.5 million to 2.5 million clones, about 95% being singletons. This CDR3 is built from 15 residues. Germline V gene sequence: CDR1 SGHVS, CDR2 FNYEAQ. The V and J ends lost 5 bases and 5 bases, in that order; junction bases with no gene match: 12. Study-wide points: Rarefaction curves obtained for sorted subsets showed sequencing incomplete despite large depth.

Worth noting for this clone: As yet, its antigen is unknown.

CD45RO-negative cells were positively selected for CCR7, leaving out terminally differentiated effector memory CD45RA+ cells. Adult Caucasians living in Nashville, Tennessee made up all of the donors. Sequenced input: naive CD8+ T cells sorted from blood. This TCR came from a man aged 18 to 29 in good health. V gene TRBV7-6 combines with J gene TRBJ2-7; TRBD2 matches 7 bases. CDR3: CASSPVGGSKDEQYF. The CDR3 DNA reads TGTGCCAGCAGCCCCGTCGGCGGGAGCAAAGACGAGCAGTACTTC.